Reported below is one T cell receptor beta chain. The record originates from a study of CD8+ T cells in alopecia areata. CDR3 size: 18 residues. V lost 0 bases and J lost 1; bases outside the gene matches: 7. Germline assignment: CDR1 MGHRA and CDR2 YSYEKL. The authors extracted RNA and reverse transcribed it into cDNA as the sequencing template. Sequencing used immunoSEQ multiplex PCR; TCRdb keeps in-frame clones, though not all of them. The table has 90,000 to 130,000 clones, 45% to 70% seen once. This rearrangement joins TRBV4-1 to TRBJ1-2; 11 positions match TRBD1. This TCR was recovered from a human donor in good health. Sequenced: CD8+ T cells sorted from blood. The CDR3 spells CASSQDDGQGALNYGYTF. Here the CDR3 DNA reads TGCGCCAGCAGCCAAGATGATGGACAGGGGGCGCTTAACTATGGCTACACCTTC.